This is a list of T cell receptor beta chains from one sample in a study of Graves' ophthalmopathy and Graves' hyperthyroidism. TCRdb ran MiXCR on the multiplex PCR reads and lists one entry per CDR3 protein. The sample comprises about 480,000 distinct CDR3 sequences, around 14% of which are singletons, and approximately 9.8% rests with the top ten. The material sequenced was blood. The receptors come from a young woman with Graves' ophthalmopathy. Both conserved end residues are part of each CDR3. The order of the fields is D gene, clone size, V gene, CDR3 length, J gene, CDR3 protein, CDR3 DNA. The D gene is left open where the match is weak. Clone size appears in some rows only: once, few, many, or a class for an expanded clone.

D: NA
size: many
V: TRBV11-2
length: 15
J: TRBJ1-1
CDR3: CASSSGGGKNTEAFF
DNA: TGTGCCAGCAGCTCTGGTGGGGGTAAGAACACTGAAGCTTTCTTT

D: TRBD1
size: many
V: TRBV6-1
length: 14
J: TRBJ1-5
CDR3: CASSTTGLHQPQHF
DNA: TGTGCCAGCAGTACGACAGGGCTCCATCAGCCCCAGCATTTT

D: NA
size: many
V: TRBV12-3/TRBV12-4
length: 11
J: TRBJ1-6
CDR3: CASSLMVPLHF
DNA: TGTGCCAGCAGTTTAATGGTTCCCCTCCACTTT

D: NA
size: few
V: TRBV9
length: 16
J: TRBJ2-7
CDR3: CASSHSWGGGPYEQYF
DNA: TGTGCCAGCAGCCACAGTTGGGGAGGGGGCCCCTACGAGCAGTACTTC

D: TRBD2
size: many
V: TRBV30
length: 15
J: TRBJ2-5
CDR3: CAWSPGTSGTETQYF
DNA: TGTGCCTGGAGTCCTGGGACTAGCGGGACGGAGACCCAGTACTTC

D: NA
size: NA
V: TRBV13
length: 13
J: TRBJ1-1
CDR3: CASSPAPDTEAFF
DNA: TGTGCCAGCAGCCCCGCACCTGACACTGAAGCTTTCTTT

D: NA
size: NA
V: TRBV6-5
length: 15
J: TRBJ1-1
CDR3: CASVPTRGANTEAFF
DNA: TGTGCCAGCGTTCCGACGAGGGGAGCTAACACTGAAGCTTTCTTT

D: NA
size: many
V: TRBV6-5
length: 14
J: TRBJ1-2
CDR3: CASSLNGINYGYTF
DNA: TGTGCCAGCAGTTTAAACGGGATCAACTATGGCTACACCTTC

D: NA
size: few
V: TRBV9
length: 15
J: TRBJ2-2
CDR3: CASSVGAVTPGELFF
DNA: TGTGCCAGCAGCGTAGGGGCGGTAACACCCGGGGAGCTGTTTTTT

D: NA
size: many
V: TRBV5-1
length: 14
J: TRBJ1-2
CDR3: CASSLEVLGYGYTF
DNA: TGCGCCAGCAGCTTGGAAGTATTGGGGTATGGCTACACCTTC

D: NA
size: many
V: TRBV6-5
length: 15
J: TRBJ2-7
CDR3: CASSYGLPSSYEQYF
DNA: TGTGCCAGCAGTTACGGACTGCCGTCGTCCTACGAGCAGTACTTC

D: NA
size: many
V: TRBV12-3/TRBV12-4
length: 13
J: TRBJ2-5
CDR3: CASRESAQETQYF
DNA: TGTGCCAGCAGGGAAAGCGCCCAAGAGACCCAGTACTTC

D: NA
size: many
V: TRBV6-5
length: 15
J: TRBJ1-1
CDR3: CASSYPRAGYTEAFF
DNA: TGTGCCAGCAGTTACCCAAGGGCCGGGTACACTGAAGCTTTCTTT

D: TRBD1
size: many
V: TRBV6-1
length: 14
J: TRBJ1-6
CDR3: CASSARGLDSPLHF
DNA: TGTGCCAGCAGTGCCAGGGGGCTCGATTCACCCCTCCACTTT

D: TRBD2
size: many
V: TRBV11-2
length: 13
J: TRBJ2-5
CDR3: CASSRVGRETQYF
DNA: TGTGCCAGCAGCCGAGTCGGGAGGGAGACCCAGTACTTC

D: NA
size: many
V: TRBV9
length: 15
J: TRBJ1-2
CDR3: CASSVAWTLNYGYTF
DNA: TGTGCCAGCAGCGTAGCATGGACACTTAACTATGGCTACACCTTC

D: NA
size: many
V: TRBV5-1
length: 14
J: TRBJ2-2
CDR3: CASSSGENAGELFF
DNA: TGCGCCAGCAGCTCAGGGGAGAATGCCGGGGAGCTGTTTTTT

D: NA
size: few
V: TRBV7-6
length: 16
J: TRBJ2-2
CDR3: CASSQLGGGKSGELFF
DNA: TGTGCCAGCAGCCAGCTGGGGGGGGGCAAATCCGGGGAGCTGTTTTTT

D: TRBD1
size: NA
V: TRBV11-2
length: 15
J: TRBJ2-2
CDR3: CASSLEGTDTGELFF
DNA: TGTGCCAGCAGCTTAGAGGGGACAGACACCGGGGAGCTGTTTTTT

D: TRBD1
size: many
V: TRBV6-4
length: 17
J: TRBJ2-2
CDR3: CASSPHRQGAGTGELFF
DNA: TGTGCCAGCAGTCCACACCGACAGGGGGCGGGCACCGGGGAGCTGTTTTTT

D: TRBD1
size: many
V: TRBV7-2
length: 14
J: TRBJ2-7
CDR3: CASSFRDRYYEQYF
DNA: TGTGCCAGCAGCTTCCGGGACAGATACTACGAGCAGTACTTC

D: NA
size: many
V: TRBV10-3
length: 14
J: TRBJ2-7
CDR3: CAISEKGGAYEQYF
DNA: TGTGCCATCAGTGAGAAAGGTGGGGCCTACGAGCAGTACTTC

D: NA
size: many
V: TRBV7-9
length: 12
J: TRBJ1-2
CDR3: CASSSTDYGYTF
DNA: TGTGCCAGCAGCTCTACAGACTATGGCTACACCTTC